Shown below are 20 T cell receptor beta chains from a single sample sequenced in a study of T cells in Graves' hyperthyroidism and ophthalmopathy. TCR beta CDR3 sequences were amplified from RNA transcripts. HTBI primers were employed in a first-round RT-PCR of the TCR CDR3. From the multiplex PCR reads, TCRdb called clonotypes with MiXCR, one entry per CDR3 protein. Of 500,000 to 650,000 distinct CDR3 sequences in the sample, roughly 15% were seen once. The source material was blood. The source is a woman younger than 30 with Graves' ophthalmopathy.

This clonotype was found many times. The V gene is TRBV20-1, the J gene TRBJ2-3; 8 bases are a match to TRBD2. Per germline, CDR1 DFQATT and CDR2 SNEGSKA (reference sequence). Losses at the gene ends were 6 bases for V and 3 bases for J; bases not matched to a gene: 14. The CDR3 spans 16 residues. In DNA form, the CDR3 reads TGCAGTGCGGCCCGGGGGGGTAGCGGGGTAACAGATACGCAGTATTTT. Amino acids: CSAARGGSGVTDTQYF.

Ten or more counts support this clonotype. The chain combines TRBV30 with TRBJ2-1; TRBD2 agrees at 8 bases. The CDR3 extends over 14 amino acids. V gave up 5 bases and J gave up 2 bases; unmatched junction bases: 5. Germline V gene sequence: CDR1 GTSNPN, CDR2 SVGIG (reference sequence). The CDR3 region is CAWELAETYNEQFF. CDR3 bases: TGTGCCTGGGAACTAGCGGAAACCTACAATGAGCAGTTCTTC.

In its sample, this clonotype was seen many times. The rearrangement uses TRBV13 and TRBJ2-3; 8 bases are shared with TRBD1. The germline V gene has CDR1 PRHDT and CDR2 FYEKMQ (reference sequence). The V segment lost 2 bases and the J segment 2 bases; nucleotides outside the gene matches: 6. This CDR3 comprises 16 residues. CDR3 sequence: CASSLRTGTHTDTQYF. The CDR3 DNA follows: TGTGCCAGCAGCTTAAGGACAGGGACGCACACAGATACGCAGTATTTT.

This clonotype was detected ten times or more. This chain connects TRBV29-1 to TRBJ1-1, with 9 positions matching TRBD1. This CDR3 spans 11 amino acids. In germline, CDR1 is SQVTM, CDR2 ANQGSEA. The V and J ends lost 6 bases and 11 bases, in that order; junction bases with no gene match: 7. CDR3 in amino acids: CSVQSDRGAFF. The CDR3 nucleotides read TGCAGCGTACAATCGGACAGGGGTGCTTTCTTT.

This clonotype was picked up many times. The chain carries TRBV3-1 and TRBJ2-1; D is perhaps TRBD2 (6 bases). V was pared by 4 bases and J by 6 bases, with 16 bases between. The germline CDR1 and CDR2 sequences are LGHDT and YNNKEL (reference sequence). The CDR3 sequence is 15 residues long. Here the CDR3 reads CASSPQGLVSNEQFF. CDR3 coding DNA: TGTGCCAGCAGCCCCCAGGGACTTGTGAGCAATGAGCAGTTCTTC.

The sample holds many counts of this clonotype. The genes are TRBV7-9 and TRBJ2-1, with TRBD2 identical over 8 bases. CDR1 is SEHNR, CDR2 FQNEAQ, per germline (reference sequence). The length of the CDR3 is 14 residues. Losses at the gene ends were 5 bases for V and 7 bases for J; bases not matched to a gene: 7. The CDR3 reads CASSPGTRVNEQFF. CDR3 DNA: TGTGCCAGCAGCCCCGGGACTAGAGTTAATGAGCAGTTCTTC.

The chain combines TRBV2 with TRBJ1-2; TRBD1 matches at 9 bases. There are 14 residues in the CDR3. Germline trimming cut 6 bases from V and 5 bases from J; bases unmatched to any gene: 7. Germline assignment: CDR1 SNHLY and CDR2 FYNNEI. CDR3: CASRGDRVVYGYTF. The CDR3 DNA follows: TGTGCCAGCAGAGGGGACAGGGTGGTGTATGGCTACACCTTC.

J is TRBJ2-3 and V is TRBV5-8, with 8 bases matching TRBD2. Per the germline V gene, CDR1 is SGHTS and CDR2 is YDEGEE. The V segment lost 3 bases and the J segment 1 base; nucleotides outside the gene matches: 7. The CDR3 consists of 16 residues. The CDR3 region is CASSSPRSGGTDTQYF. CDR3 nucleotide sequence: TGTGCCAGCAGCTCACCGCGTAGCGGGGGCACAGATACGCAGTATTTT.

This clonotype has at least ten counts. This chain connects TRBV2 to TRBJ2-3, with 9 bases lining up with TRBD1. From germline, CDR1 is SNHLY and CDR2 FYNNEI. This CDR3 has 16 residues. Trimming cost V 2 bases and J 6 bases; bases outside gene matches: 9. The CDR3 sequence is CASSELGTGSWDTQYF. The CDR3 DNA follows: TGTGCCAGCAGTGAATTGGGGACAGGGAGCTGGGATACGCAGTATTTT.

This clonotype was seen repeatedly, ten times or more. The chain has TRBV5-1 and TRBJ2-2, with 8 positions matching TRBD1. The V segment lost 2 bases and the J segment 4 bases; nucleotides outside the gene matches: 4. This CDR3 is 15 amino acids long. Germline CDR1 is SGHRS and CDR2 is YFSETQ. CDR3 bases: TGCGCCAGCAGCTTACAGGGGGGAGTCACCGGGGAGCTGTTTTTT. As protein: CASSLQGGVTGELFF.

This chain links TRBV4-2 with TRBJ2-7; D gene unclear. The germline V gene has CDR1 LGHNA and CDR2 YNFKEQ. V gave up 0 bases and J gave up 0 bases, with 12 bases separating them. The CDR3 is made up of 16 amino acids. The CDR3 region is CASSQEKNSHSYEQYF. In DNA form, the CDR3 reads TGTGCCAGCAGCCAAGAGAAGAACTCCCACTCCTACGAGCAGTACTTC.

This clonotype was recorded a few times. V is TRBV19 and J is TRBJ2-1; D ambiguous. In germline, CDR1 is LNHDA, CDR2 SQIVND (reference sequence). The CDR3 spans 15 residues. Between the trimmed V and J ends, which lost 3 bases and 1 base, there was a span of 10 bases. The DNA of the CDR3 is TGTGCCAGTAGTATTAACGGAGCTTCCTACAATGAGCAGTTCTTC. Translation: CASSINGASYNEQFF.

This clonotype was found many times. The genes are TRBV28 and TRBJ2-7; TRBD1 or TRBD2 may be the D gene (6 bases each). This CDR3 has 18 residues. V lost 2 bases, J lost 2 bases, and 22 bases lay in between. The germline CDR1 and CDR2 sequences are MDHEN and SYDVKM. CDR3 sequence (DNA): TGTGCCAGCAGTTTAGCAGAGTGGGGGGCGATAGAGCCCTACGAGCAGTACTTC. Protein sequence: CASSLAEWGAIEPYEQYF.

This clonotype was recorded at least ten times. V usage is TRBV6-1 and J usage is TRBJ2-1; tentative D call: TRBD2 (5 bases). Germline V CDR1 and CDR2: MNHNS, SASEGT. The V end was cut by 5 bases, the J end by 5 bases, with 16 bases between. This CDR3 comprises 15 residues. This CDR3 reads CASSLFPGGHNEQFF. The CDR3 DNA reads TGTGCCAGCAGTCTATTCCCCGGAGGACACAATGAGCAGTTCTTC.

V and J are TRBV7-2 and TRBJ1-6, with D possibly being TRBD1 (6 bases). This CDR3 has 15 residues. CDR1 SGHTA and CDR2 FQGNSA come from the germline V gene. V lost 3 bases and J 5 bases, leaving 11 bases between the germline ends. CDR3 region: CASSLVQGNNSPLHF. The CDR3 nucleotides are TGTGCCAGCAGCTTGGTACAGGGAAATAATTCACCCCTCCACTTT.

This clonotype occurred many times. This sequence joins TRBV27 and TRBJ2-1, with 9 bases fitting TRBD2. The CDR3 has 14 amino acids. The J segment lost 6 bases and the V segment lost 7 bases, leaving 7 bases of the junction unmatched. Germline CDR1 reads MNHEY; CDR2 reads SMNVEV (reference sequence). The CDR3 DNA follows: TGTGCCAGCACCTGGGGCGGGGGGGTCAATGAGCAGTTCTTC. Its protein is CASTWGGGVNEQFF.

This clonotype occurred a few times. CDR3 sequence (DNA): TGTGCCAGCAGTGAAAGCACAGACAGGCCCGTCGGGTATGGCTACACCTTC. This encodes CASSESTDRPVGYGYTF. This rearrangement joins TRBV2 to TRBJ1-2; possibly TRBD1 for D (6 bases). Per the germline V gene, CDR1 is SNHLY and CDR2 is FYNNEI. Trimming took off 2 bases at V and 5 bases at J, with 21 bases between the two ends. The CDR3 covers 17 residues.

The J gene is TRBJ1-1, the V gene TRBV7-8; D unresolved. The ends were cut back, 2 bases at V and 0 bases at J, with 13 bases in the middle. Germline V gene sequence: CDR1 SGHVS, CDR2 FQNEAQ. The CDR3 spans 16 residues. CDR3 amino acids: CASSLRAGGLNTEAFF. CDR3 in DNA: TGTGCCAGCAGCTTAAGGGCAGGAGGCCTGAACACTGAAGCTTTCTTT.

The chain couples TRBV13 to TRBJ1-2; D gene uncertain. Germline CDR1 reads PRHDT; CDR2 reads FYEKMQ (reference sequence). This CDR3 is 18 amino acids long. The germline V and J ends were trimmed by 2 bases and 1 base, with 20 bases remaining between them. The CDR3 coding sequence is TGTGCCAGCAGCTTAACTTCAGGTTTTGGTCTTTATAACTATGGCTACACCTTC. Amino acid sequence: CASSLTSGFGLYNYGYTF.

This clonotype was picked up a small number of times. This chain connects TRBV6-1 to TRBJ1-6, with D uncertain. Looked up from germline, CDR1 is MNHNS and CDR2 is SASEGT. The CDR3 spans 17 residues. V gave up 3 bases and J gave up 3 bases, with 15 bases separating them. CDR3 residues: CASSDHLRGSYNSPLHF. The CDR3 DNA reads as TGTGCCAGCAGTGACCACCTCAGAGGGAGCTATAATTCACCCCTCCACTTT.